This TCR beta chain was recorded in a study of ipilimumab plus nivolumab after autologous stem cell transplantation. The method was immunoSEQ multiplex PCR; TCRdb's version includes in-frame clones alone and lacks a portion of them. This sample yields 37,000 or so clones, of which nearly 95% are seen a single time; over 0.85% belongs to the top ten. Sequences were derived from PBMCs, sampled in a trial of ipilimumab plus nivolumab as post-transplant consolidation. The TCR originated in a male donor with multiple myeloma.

This CDR3 reads CASTPSSGGAGELFF. CDR3 bases: TGTGCCAGTACCCCTTCTAGCGGGGGGGCCGGGGAGCTGTTTTTT. The chain employs TRBV19 and TRBJ2-2; 12 bases are a match to TRBD2. Per germline, CDR1 LNHDA and CDR2 SQIVND (reference sequence). Losses at the gene ends were 7 bases for V and 6 bases for J; bases not matched to a gene: 6. The CDR3 has 15 residues. The complete variable domain, with remaining parts taken from reference TRBV19 and TRBJ2-2, reads DGGITQSPKYLFRKEGQNVTLSCEQNLNHDAMYWYRQDPGQGLRLIYYSQIVNDFQKGDIAEGYSVSREKKESFPLTVTSAQKNPTAFYLCASTPSSGGAGELFFGEGSRLTVL.